This TCR beta chain was sequenced during a study of metastatic and nonmetastatic thyroid tumors. Unmatched junction bases numbered 6, after V lost 0 bases and J lost 10 bases. The CDR3 covers 15 residues. The germline V gene has CDR1 MNHNS and CDR2 SASEGT. TCRdb re-analyzed the PCR reads using MiXCR. The sample shows approximately 37,000 clones, approximately 15% of them seen only once. This clone has at least ten counts. No patient had received any treatment before thyroid surgery. The source material was blood. V gene TRBV6-1 combines with J gene TRBJ1-6, with TRBD1 matching over 7 bases. This receptor was obtained from a male donor with papillary thyroid cancer or a benign thyroid nodule (not recorded which). Some clones in this sample may be carry-over from other donors' samples. CDR3 DNA sequence: TGTGCCAGCAGTGAAGCGACAGGGTTATTATCACCCCTCCACTTT. This sequence encodes CASSEATGLLSPLHF.